The next 5 T cell receptor beta chains were all read from a single sample in a study of cytomegalovirus exposure and HLA in healthy donors. The PCR contained 60 Vbeta and 13 Jbeta primers. TCRdb keeps only in-frame clones here, not all; method: immunoSEQ multiplex PCR. This table holds a few hundred thousand clones, 70% to 90% found once. Material for sequencing was PBMCs. These receptors all come from a woman between 40 and 50 years old in good health and CMV-seropositive.

The chain recombines TRBV6-1 with TRBJ1-2; 10 bases are shared with TRBD1. The CDR3 runs to 14 residues. Germline V gene data show CDR1 as MNHNS and CDR2 as SASEGT. V lost 6 bases, J lost 5 bases, and 6 bases stayed unmatched. The CDR3 spells CASRDRGLGYGYTF. Here the CDR3 DNA reads TGTGCCAGCAGAGACAGGGGGCTGGGGTATGGCTACACCTTC.

The J gene is TRBJ2-1, the V gene TRBV4-3, with 11 bases aligning to TRBD2. This CDR3 is 16 amino acids long. V was clipped by 0 bases and J by 8 bases; unmatched bases: 6. Germline CDR1 LGHNA, CDR2 YSLEER. Here the CDR3 DNA reads TGCGCCAGCAGCCAAGAACTAGCGGGAGTTCTGGATGAGCAGTTCTTC. Its protein is CASSQELAGVLDEQFF.

V and J are TRBV5-6 and TRBJ2-7, with 7 bases matching TRBD1. The CDR3 length is 12 residues. Germline V gene lookup returns CDR1 SGHDT and CDR2 YYEEEE. V shed 7 bases, J shed 3 bases, and the junction held 4 bases outside the gene matches. In DNA form, the CDR3 reads TGTGCCAGCTGTTACAGGGGCTACGAGCAGTACTTC. It yields the protein CASCYRGYEQYF.

The chain recombines TRBV5-1 with TRBJ2-5; D is unresolved. Germline V gene lookup returns CDR1 SGHRS and CDR2 YFSETQ. The CDR3 runs 12 residues. Trimming pared 3 bases from V and 1 base from J, leaving 4 bases between. As DNA, the CDR3 is TGCGCCAGCAGCTCCAGCCAAGAGACCCAGTACTTC. Protein product: CASSSSQETQYF.

CDR3 in DNA: TGTGCCAGCAGCTTAAGGCGGACGAACACCGGGGAGCTGTTTTTT. Amino acids: CASSLRRTNTGELFF. The V and J genes are TRBV7-6 and TRBJ2-2, with D unclear. The CDR3 runs 15 residues. Trimming removed 2 bases from V and 0 bases from J, with 7 bases in between. From germline, CDR1 is SGHVS and CDR2 FNYEAQ.